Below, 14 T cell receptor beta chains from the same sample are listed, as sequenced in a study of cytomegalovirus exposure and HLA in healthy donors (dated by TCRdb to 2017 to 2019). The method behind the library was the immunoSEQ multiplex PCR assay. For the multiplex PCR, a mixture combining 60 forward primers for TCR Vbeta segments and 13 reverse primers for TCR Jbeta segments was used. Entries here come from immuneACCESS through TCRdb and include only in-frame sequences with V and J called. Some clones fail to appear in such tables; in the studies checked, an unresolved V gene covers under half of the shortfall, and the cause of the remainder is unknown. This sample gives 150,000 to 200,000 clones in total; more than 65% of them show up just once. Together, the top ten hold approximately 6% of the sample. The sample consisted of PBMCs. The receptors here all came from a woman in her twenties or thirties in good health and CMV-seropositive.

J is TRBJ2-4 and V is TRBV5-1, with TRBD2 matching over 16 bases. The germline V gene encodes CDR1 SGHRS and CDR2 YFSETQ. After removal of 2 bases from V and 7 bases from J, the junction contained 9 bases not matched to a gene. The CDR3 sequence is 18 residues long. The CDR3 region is CASSFRGTSGGAGNIQYF. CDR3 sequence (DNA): TGCGCCAGCAGCTTTCGGGGGACTAGCGGGGGGGCCGGGAACATTCAGTACTTC.

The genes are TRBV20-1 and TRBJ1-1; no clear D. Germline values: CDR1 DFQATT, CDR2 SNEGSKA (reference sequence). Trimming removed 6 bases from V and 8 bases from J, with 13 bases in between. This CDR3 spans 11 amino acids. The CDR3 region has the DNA TGCAGTGCCCCTCCGGGAGGGGAAGCTTTCTTT. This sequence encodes CSAPPGGEAFF.

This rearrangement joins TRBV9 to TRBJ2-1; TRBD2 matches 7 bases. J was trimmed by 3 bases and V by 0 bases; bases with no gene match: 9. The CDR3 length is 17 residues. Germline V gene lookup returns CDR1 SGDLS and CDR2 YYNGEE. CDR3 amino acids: CASSVDGLEDFYNEQFF. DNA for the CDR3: TGTGCCAGCAGCGTAGACGGACTAGAGGACTTCTACAATGAGCAGTTCTTC.

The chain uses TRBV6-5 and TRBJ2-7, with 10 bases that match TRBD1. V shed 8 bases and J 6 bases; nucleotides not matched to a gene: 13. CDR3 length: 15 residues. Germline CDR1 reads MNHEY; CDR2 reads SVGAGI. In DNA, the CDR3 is TGTGCCAGCTCGTGGGGCCCGGGACAGGGGTTCGAGCAGTACTTC. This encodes CASSWGPGQGFEQYF.

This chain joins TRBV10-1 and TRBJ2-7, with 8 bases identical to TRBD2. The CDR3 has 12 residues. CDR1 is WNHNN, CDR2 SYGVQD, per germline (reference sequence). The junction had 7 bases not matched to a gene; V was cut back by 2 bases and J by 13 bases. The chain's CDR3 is CASSEPSGTRYF. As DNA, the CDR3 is TGCGCCAGCAGTGAGCCGTCCGGGACTAGATACTTC.

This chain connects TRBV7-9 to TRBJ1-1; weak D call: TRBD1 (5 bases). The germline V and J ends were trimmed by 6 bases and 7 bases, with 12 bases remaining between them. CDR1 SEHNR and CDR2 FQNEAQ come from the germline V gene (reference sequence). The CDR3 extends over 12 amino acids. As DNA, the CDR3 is TGTGCCAGCAGTCGTTCAGGGTGTGAAGCTTTCTTT. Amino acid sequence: CASSRSGCEAFF.

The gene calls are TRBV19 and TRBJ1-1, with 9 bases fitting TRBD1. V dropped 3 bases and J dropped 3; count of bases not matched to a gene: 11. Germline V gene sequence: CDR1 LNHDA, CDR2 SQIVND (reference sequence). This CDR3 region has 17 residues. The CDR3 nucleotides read TGTGCCAGTAGTATTCACAGGGGGCGGGTTATGGACACTGAAGCTTTCTTT. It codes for CASSIHRGRVMDTEAFF.

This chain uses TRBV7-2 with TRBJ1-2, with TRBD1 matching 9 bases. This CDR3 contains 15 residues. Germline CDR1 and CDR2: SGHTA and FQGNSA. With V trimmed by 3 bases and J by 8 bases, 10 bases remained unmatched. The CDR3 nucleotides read TGTGCCAGCAGCTTGGGACAGGGAGGTTTAGGAGGCTACACCTTC. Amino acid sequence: CASSLGQGGLGGYTF.

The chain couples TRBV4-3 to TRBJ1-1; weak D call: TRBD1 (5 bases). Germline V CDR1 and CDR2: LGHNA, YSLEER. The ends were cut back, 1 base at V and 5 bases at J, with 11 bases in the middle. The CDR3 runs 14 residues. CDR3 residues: CASSQVWAGTEAFF. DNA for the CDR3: TGCGCCAGCAGCCAAGTCTGGGCAGGGACTGAAGCTTTCTTT.

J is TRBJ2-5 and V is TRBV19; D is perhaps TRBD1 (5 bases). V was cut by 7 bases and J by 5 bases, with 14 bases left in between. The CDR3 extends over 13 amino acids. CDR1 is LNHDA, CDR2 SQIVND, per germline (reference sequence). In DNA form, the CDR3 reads TGTGCCAGTAAGTCAGGGTGGTCGGAGACCCAGTACTTC. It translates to CASKSGWSETQYF.

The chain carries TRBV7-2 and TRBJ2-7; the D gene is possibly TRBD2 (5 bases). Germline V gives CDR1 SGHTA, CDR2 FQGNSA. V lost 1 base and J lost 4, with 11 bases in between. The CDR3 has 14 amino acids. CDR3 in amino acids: CASSLGRGTYEQYF. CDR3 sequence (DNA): TGTGCCAGCAGCTTAGGACGGGGTACTTACGAGCAGTACTTC.

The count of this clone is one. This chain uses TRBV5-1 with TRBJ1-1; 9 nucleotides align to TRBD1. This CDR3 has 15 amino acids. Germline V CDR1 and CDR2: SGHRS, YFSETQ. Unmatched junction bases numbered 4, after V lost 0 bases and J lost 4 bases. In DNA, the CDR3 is TGCGCCAGCAGCTTGGGGGACAGGGCGAGCACTGAAGCTTTCTTT. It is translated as CASSLGDRASTEAFF.

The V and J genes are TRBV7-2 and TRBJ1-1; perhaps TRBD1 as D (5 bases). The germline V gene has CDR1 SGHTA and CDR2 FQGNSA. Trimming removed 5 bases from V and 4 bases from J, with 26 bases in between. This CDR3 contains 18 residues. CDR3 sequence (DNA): TGTGCCAGCAGCGCGCACAGTGACAGCTTTAGCTGGAGCACTGAAGCTTTCTTT. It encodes CASSAHSDSFSWSTEAFF.

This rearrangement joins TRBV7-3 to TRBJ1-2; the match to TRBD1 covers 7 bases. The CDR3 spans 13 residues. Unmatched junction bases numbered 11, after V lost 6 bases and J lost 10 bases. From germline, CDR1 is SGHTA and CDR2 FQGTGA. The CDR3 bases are TGTGCCAGCAGTCAAAAAAATCAGGGGGACTACACCTTC. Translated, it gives CASSQKNQGDYTF.